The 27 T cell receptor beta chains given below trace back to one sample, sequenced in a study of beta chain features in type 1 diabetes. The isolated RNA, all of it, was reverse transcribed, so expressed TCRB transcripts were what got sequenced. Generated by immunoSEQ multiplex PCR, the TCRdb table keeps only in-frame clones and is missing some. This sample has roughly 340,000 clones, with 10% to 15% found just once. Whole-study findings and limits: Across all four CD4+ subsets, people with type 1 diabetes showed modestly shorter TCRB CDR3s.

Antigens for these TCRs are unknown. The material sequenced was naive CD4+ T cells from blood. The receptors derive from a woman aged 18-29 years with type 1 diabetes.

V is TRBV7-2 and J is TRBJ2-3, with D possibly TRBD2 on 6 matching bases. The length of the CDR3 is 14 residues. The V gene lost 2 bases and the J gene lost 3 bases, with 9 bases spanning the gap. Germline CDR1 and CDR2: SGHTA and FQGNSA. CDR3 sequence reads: CASSLIAATDTQYF. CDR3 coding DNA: TGTGCCAGCAGCTTAATAGCGGCTACAGATACGCAGTATTTT. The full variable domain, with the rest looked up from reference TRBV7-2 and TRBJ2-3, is GAGVSQSPSNKVTEKGKDVELRCDPISGHTALYWYRQSLGQGLEFLIYFQGNSAPDKSGLPSDRFSAERTGGSVSTLTIQRTQQEDSAVYLCASSLIAATDTQYFGPGTRLTVL.

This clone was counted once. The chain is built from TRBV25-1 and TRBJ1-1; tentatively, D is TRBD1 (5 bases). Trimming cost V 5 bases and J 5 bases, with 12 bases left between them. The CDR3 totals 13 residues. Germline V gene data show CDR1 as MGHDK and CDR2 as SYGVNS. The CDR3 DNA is TGTGCCAGCAGTCCCGCGGGGGGGACTGAAGCTTTCTTT. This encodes CASSPAGGTEAFF.

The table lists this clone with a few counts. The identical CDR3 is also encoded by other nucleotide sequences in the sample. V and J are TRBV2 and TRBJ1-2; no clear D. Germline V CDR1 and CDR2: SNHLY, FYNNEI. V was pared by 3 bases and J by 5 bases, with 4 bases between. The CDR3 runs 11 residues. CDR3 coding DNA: TGTGCCAGCAGTGAGCTATATGGCTACACCTTC. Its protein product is CASSELYGYTF. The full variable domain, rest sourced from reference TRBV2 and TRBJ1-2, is EPEVTQTPSHQVTQMGQEVILRCVPISNHLYFYWYRQILGQKVEFLVSFYNNEISEKSEIFDDQFSVERPDGSNFTLKIRSTKLEDSAMYFCASSELYGYTFGSGTRLTVV.

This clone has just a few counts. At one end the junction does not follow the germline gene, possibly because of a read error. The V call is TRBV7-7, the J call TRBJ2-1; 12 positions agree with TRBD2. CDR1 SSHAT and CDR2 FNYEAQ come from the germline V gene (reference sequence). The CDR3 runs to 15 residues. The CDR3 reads CASSFGLAGHNEQFF. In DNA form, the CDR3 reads TGTGCTAGCAGCTTCGGACTAGCGGGGCACAATGAGCAGTTCTTC.

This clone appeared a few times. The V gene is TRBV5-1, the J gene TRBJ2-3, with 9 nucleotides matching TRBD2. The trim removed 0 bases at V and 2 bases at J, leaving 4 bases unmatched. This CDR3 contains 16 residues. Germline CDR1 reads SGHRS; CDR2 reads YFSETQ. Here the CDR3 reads CASSLDLAGITDTQYF. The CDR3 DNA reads TGCGCCAGCAGCTTGGATCTAGCGGGGATCACAGATACGCAGTATTTT.

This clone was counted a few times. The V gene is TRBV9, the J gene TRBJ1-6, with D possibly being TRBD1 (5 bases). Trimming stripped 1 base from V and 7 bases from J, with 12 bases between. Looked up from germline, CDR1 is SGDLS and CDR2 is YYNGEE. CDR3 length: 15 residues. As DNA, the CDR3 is TGTGCCAGCAGCGTATTTCAGGGCCCAAATTCACCCCTCCACTTT. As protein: CASSVFQGPNSPLHF.

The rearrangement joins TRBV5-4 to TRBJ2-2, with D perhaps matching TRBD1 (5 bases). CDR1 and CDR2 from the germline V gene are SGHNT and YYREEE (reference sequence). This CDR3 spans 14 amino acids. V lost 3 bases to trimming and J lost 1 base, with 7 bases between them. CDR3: CASSSGQNTGELFF. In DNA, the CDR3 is TGTGCCAGCAGCTCTGGACAGAACACCGGGGAGCTGTTTTTT.

CDR3 bases: TGTGCCTGGAGTACAGGGGGCGAGCAGTACTTC. It codes for CAWSTGGEQYF. This sequence joins TRBV30 and TRBJ2-7; 8 nucleotides align to TRBD1. The V segment lost 2 bases and the J segment 6 bases; nucleotides outside the gene matches: 0. The germline gives CDR1 GTSNPN, CDR2 SVGIG (reference sequence). The CDR3 is made up of 11 amino acids.

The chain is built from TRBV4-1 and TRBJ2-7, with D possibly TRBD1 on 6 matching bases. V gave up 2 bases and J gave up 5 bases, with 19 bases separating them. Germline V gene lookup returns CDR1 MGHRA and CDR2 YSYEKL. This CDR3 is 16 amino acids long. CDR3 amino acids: CASSQPGQRSFHEQYF. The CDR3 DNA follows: TGCGCCAGCAGCCAACCCGGACAGCGGTCGTTCCACGAGCAGTACTTC.

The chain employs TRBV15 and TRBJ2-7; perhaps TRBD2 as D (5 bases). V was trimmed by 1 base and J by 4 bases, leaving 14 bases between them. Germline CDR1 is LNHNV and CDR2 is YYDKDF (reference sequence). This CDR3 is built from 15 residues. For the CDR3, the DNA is TGTGCCACCAGCAGAGGAGGGCGTGCGGCGTACGAGCAGTACTTC. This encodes CATSRGGRAAYEQYF.

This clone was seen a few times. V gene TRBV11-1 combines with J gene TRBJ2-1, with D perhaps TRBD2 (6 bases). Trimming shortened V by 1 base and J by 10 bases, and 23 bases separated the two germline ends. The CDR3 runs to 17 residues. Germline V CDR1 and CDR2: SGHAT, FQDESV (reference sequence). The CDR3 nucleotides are TGTGCCAGCAGCTTAGATAGAGTGATAGTCGCGGAGGGCGAGCAGTTCTTC. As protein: CASSLDRVIVAEGEQFF.

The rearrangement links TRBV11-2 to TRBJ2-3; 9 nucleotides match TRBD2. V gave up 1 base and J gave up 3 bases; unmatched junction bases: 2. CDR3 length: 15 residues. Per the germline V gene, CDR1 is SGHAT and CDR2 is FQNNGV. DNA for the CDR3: TGTGCCAGCAGCTTAGGCGCGGGGGGGACAGATACGCAGTATTTT. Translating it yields CASSLGAGGTDTQYF.

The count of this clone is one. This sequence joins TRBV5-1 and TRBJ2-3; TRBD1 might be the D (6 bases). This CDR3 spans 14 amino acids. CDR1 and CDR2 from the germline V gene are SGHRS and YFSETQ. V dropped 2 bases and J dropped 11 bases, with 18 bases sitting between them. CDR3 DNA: TGCGCCAGCAGCTTTACGGACAGCCCGTTTTGGCAGTATTTT. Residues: CASSFTDSPFWQYF.

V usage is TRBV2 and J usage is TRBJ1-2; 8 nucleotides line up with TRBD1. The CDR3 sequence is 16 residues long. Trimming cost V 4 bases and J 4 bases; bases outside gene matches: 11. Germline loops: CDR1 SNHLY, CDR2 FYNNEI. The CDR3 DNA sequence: TGTGCCAGCAGTGGTAGGACAGGGCCTACCTTCTATGGCTACACCTTC. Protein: CASSGRTGPTFYGYTF.

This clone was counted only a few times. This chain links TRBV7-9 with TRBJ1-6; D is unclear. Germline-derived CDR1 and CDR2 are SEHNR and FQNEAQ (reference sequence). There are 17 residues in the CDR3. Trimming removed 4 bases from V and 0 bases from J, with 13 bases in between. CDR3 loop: CASSWVAGSSYNSPLHF. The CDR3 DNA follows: TGTGCCAGCAGCTGGGTGGCGGGTAGCTCCTATAATTCACCCCTCCACTTT.

The CDR3 spells CASSFGRGDSPLHF. As DNA, the CDR3 is TGTGCCAGCAGTTTCGGACGGGGGGATTCACCCCTCCACTTT. The chain links TRBV6-5 to TRBJ1-6, with D possibly matching TRBD1 (5 bases). The germline gives CDR1 MNHEY, CDR2 SVGAGI. The V gene lost 4 bases and the J gene lost 8 bases, with 12 bases spanning the gap. The CDR3 is 14 amino acids.

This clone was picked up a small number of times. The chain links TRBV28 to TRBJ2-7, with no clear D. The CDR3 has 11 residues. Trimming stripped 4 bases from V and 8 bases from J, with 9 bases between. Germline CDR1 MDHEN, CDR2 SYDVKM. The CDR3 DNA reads TGTGCCAGCAGTTCGCTCTCTAAGCAGTACTTC. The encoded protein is CASSSLSKQYF.

This CDR3 is CSTTGRVTDTQYF. In nucleotides, the CDR3 is TGCAGCACCACCGGGCGGGTTACGGATACGCAGTATTTT. The chain has TRBV29-1 and TRBJ2-3; possibly TRBD2 for D (5 bases). The germline gives CDR1 SQVTM, CDR2 ANQGSEA. This CDR3 has 13 amino acids. The V gene lost 8 bases and the J gene lost 6 bases, with 18 bases spanning the gap.

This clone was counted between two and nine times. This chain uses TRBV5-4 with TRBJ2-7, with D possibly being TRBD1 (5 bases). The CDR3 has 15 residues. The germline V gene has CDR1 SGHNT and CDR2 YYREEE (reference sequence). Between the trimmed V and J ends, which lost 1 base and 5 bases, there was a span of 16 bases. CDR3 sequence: CASSLKPRESHEQYF. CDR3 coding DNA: TGTGCCAGCAGCTTGAAGCCCAGGGAATCCCACGAGCAGTACTTC. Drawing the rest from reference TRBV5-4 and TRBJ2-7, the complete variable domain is ETGVTQSPTHLIKTRGQQVTLRCSSQSGHNTVSWYQQALGQGPQFIFQYYREEENGRGNFPPRFSGLQFPNYSSELNVNALELDDSALYLCASSLKPRESHEQYFGPGTRLTVT.

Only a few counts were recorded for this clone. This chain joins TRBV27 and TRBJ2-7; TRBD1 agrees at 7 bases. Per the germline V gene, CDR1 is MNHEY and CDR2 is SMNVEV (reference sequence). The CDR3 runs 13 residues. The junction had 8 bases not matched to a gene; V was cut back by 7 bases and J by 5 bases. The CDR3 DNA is TGTGCCAGCAACCCAGGGGGTAGCCACGAGCAGTACTTC. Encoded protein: CASNPGGSHEQYF.

CDR3 in DNA: TGTGCCAGTAGTACGACAGTTCTTCGACTTCCTGGAAACACCATATATTTT. The encoded protein is CASSTTVLRLPGNTIYF. This chain uses TRBV19 with TRBJ1-3; perhaps TRBD1 as D (5 bases). CDR3 length: 17 amino acids. The germline V gene encodes CDR1 LNHDA and CDR2 SQIVND (reference sequence). V was trimmed by 4 bases and J by 2 bases, leaving 18 bases between them.

In nucleotides, the CDR3 is TGTGCCAGCAGCTTGGGTGCGGACAGGGCGAATCAGCCCCAGCATTTT. Translated, it gives CASSLGADRANQPQHF. The chain uses TRBV5-7 and TRBJ1-5; 8 bases fit TRBD1. Being an ORF, TRBV5-7 has a function that is uncertain. The CDR3 runs 16 residues. Unmatched junction bases numbered 6, after V lost 0 bases and J lost 4 bases.

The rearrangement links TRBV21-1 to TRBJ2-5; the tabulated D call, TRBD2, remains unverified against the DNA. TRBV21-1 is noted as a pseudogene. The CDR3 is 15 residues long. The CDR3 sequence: CASSIPRAGEETQYF. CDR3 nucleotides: TGTGCCAGCAGCATCCCGAGGGCCGGGGAAGAGACCCAGTACTTC.

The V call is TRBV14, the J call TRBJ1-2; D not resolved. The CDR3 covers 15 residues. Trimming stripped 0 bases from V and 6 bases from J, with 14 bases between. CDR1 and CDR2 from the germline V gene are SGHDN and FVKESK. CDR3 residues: CASSQEWRQDHGYTF. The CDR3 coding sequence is TGTGCCAGCAGCCAAGAATGGAGGCAGGATCATGGCTACACCTTC.

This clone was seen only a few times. The CDR3 region is CASSLDLGTASYEQYF. Written as DNA, the CDR3 is TGTGCCAGCAGCTTAGATCTGGGGACAGCCTCCTACGAGCAGTACTTC. V is TRBV11-2 and J is TRBJ2-7; 7 bases align to TRBD1. The junction had 5 bases not matched to a gene; V was cut back by 0 bases and J by 0 bases. The CDR3 loop spans 16 amino acids. Germline-derived CDR1 and CDR2 are SGHAT and FQNNGV. The whole variable domain, remainder taken from reference TRBV11-2 and TRBJ2-7, is EAGVAQSPRYKIIEKRQSVAFWCNPISGHATLYWYQQILGQGPKLLIQFQNNGVVDDSQLPKDRFSAERLKGVDSTLKIQPAKLEDSAVYLCASSLDLGTASYEQYFGPGTRLTVT.

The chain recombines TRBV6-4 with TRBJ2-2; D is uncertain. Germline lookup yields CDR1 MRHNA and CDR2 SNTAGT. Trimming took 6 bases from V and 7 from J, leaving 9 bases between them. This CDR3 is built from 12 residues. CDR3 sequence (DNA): TGTGCCAGCAGGCAAACTAACGGGGAGCTGTTTTTT. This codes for CASRQTNGELFF.

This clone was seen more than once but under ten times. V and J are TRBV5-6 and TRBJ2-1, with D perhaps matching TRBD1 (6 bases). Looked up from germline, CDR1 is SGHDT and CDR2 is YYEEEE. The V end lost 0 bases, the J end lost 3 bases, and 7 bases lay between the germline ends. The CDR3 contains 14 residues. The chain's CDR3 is CASSLGTVYNEQFF. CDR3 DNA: TGTGCCAGCAGCTTGGGGACAGTCTACAATGAGCAGTTCTTC.